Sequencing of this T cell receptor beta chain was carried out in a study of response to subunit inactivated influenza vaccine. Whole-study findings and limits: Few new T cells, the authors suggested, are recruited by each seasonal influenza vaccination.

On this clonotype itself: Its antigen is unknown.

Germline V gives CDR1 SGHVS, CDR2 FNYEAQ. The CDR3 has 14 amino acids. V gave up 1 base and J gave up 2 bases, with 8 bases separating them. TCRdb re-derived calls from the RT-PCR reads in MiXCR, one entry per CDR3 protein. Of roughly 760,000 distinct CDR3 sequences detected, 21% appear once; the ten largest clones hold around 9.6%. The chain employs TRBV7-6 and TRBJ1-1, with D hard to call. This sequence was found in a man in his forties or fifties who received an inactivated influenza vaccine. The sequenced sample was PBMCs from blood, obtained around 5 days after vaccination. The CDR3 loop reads CASSLDAGNTEAFF. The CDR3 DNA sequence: TGTGCCAGCAGCTTAGATGCGGGAAACACTGAAGCTTTCTTT.